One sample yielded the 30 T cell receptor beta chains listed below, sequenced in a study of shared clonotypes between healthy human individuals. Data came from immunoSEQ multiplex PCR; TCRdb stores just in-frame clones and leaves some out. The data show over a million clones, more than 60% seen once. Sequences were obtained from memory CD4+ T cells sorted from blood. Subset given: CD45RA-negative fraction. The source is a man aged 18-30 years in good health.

The CDR3 here is CASSLAGIVNSGANVLTF. The DNA of the CDR3 is TGCGCCAGCAGCTTGGCTGGGATAGTAAACTCTGGGGCCAACGTCCTGACTTTC. The V call is TRBV5-1, the J call TRBJ2-6; no reliable D call. Germline V lookup: CDR1 SGHRS, CDR2 YFSETQ. Trimming cost V 0 bases and J 0 bases, with 13 bases left between them. The CDR3 totals 18 residues.

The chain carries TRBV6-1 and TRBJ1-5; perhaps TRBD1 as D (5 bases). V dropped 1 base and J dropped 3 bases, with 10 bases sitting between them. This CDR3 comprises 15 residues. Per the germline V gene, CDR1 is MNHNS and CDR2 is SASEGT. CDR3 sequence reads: CASSEGQGYNQPQHF. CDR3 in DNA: TGTGCCAGCAGTGAAGGGCAGGGTTACAATCAGCCCCAGCATTTT.

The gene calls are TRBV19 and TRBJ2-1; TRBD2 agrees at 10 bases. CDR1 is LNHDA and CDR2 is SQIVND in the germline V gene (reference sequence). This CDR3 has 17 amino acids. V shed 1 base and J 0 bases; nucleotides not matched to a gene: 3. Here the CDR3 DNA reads TGTGCCAGTAGTATAGTAACTAGCGGGATCTCCTACAATGAGCAGTTCTTC. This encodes CASSIVTSGISYNEQFF.

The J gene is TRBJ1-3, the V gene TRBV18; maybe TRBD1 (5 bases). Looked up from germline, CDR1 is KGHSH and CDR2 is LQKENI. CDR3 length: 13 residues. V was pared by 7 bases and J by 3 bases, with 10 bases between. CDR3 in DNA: TGTGCCAGCTTATCGGGGGTTGGAAACACCATATATTTT. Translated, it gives CASLSGVGNTIYF.

CDR3 region: CASSPPGQGGAGELFF. The CDR3 nucleotides are TGTGCCAGCAGTCCTCCGGGACAGGGAGGCGCCGGGGAGCTGTTTTTT. The chain employs TRBV28 and TRBJ2-2, with TRBD1 matching 9 bases. V was pared by 5 bases and J by 6 bases, with 10 bases of the junction left unmatched. The CDR3 extends over 16 amino acids. Germline CDR1 reads MDHEN; CDR2 reads SYDVKM.

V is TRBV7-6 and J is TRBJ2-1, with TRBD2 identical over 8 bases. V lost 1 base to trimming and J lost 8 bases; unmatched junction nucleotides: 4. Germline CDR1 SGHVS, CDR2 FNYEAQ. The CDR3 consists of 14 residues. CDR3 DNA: TGTGCCAGCAGCTTAGACTGGCGGGGGGATGAGCAGTTCTTC. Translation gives CASSLDWRGDEQFF.

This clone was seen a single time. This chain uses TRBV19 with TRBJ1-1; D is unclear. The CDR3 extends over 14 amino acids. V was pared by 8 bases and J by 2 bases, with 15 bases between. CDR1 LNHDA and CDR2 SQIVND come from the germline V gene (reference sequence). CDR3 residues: CASAAWSRNTEAFF. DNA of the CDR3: TGTGCCAGTGCCGCTTGGTCTAGAAACACTGAAGCTTTCTTT.

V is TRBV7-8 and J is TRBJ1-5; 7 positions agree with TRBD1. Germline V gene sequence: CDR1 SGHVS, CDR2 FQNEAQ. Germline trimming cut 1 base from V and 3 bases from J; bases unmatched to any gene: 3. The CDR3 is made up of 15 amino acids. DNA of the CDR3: TGTGCCAGCAGCTTAGTTGGACAGGTCAATCAGCCCCAGCATTTT. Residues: CASSLVGQVNQPQHF.

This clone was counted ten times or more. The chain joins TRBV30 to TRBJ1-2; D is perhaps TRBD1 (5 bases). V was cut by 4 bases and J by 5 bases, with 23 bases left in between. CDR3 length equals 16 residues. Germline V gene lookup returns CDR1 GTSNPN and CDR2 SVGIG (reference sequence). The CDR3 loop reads CAWISSGRHTPYGYTF. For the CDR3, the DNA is TGTGCCTGGATTTCATCGGGACGGCACACTCCGTATGGCTACACCTTC.

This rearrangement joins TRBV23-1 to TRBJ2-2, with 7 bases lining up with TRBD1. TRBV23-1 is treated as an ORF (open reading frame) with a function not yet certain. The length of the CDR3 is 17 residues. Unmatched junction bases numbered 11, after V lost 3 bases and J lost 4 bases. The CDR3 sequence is CASSQISGQYSTGELFF. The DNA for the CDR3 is TGCGCCAGCAGTCAGATTTCGGGACAGTATTCCACCGGGGAGCTGTTTTTT.

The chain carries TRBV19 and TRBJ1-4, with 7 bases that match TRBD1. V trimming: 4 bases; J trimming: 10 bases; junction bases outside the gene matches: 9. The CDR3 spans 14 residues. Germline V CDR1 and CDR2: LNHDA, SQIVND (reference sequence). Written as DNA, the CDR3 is TGTGCCAGTAGTACCCCGACAGGGTTCGCAAAACTGTTTTTT. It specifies CASSTPTGFAKLFF.

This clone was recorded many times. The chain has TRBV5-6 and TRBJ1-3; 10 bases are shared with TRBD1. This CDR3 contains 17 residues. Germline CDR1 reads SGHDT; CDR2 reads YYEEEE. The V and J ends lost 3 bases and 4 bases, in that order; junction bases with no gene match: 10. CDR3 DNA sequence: TGTGCCAGCAGCTACCGACAGACAGGGGGCGCGGGAAACACCATATATTTT. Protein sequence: CASSYRQTGGAGNTIYF.

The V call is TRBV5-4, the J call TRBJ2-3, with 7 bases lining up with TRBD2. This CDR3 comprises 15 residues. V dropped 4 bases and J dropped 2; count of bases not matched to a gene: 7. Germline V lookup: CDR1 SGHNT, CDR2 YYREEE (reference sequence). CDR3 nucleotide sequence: TGTGCCAGCAGCACCATGGGGGGGTACACAGATACGCAGTATTTT. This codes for CASSTMGGYTDTQYF.

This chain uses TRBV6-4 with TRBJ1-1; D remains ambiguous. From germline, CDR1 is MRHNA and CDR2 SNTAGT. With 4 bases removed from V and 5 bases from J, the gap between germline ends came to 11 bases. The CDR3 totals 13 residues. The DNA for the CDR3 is TGTGCCAGCAGTGTGGAGGGAGGGACTGAAGCTTTCTTT. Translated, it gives CASSVEGGTEAFF.

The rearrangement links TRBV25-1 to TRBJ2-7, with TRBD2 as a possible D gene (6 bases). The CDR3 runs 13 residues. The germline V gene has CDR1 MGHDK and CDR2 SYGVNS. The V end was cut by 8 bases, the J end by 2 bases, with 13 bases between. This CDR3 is CASSSSATYEQYF. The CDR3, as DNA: TGTGCCAGCTCCTCTAGCGCTACCTACGAGCAGTACTTC.

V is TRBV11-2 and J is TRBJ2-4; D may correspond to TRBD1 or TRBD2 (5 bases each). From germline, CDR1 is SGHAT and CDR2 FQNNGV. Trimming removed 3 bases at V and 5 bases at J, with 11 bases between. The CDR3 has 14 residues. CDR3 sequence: CASSFAPGQNIQYF. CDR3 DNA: TGTGCCAGCAGCTTCGCACCGGGACAAAACATTCAGTACTTC.

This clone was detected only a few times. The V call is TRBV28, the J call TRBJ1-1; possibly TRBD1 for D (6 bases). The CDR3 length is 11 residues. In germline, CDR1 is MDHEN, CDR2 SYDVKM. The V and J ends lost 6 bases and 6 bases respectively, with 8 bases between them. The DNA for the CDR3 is TGTGCCAGCAGACAGGGACCTGAAGCTTTCTTT. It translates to CASRQGPEAFF.

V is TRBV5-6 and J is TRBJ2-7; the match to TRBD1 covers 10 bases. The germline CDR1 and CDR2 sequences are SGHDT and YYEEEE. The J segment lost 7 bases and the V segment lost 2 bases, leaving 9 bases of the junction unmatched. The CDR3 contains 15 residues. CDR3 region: CASSFGDRGSGEQYF. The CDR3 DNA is TGTGCCAGCAGCTTCGGGGACAGGGGATCGGGTGAGCAGTACTTC. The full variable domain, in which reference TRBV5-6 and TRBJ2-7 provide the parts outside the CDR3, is DAGVTQSPTHLIKTRGQQVTLRCSPKSGHDTVSWYQQALGQGPQFIFQYYEEEERQRGNFPDRFSGHQFPNYSSELNVNALLLGDSALYLCASSFGDRGSGEQYFGPGTRLTVT.

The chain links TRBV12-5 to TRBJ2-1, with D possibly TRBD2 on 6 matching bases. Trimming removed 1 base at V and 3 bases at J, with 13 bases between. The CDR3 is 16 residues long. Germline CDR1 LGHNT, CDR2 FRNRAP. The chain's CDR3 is CASGLGDLRGYNEQFF. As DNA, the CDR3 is TGTGCTAGTGGTTTGGGAGACTTGCGGGGCTACAATGAGCAGTTCTTC.

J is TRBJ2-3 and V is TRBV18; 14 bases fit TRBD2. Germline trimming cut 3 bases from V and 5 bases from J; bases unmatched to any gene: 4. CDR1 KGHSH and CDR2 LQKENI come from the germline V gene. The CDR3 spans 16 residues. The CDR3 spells CASSPRLAGGVDTQYF. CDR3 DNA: TGTGCCAGCTCACCGCGACTAGCGGGAGGGGTAGATACGCAGTATTTT. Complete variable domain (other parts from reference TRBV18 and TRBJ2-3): NAGVMQNPRHLVRRRGQEARLRCSPMKGHSHVYWYRQLPEEGLKFMVYLQKENIIDESGMPKERFSAEFPKEGPSILRIQQVVRGDSAAYFCASSPRLAGGVDTQYFGPGTRLTVL.

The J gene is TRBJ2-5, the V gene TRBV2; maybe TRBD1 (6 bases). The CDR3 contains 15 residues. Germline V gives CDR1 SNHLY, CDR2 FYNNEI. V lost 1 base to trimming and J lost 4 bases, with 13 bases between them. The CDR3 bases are TGTGCCAGCAGTGAAGTCGCACAGGGACGAGAGACCCAGTACTTC. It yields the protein CASSEVAQGRETQYF.

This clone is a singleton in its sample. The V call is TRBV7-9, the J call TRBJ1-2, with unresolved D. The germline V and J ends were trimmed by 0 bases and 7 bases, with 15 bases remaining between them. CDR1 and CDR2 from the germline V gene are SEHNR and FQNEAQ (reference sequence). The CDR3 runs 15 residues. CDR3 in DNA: TGTGCCAGCAGCTTAGCGAGCGGGGTCCAAAGTGGCTACACCTTC. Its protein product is CASSLASGVQSGYTF.

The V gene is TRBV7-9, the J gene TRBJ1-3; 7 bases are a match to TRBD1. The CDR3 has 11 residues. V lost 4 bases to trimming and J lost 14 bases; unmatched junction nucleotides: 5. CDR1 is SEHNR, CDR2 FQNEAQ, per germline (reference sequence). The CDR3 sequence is CASSSRDSLYF. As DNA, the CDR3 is TGTGCCAGCAGCTCCCGGGACAGCCTATATTTT.

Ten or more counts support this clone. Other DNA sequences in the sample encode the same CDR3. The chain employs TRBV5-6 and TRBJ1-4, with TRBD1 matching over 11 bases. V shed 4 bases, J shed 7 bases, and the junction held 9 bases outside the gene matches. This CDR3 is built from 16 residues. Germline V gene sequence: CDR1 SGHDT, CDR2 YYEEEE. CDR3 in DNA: TGTGCCAGCAGCCCGAGGACAGGGGGCAGGGGTGAAAAACTGTTTTTT. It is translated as CASSPRTGGRGEKLFF.

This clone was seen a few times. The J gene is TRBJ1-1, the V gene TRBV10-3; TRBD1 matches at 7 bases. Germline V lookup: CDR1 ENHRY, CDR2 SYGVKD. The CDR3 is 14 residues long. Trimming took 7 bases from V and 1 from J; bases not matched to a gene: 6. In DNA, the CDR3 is TGTGCCATCACGGGGACAGCGACGAACACTGAAGCTTTCTTT. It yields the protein CAITGTATNTEAFF.

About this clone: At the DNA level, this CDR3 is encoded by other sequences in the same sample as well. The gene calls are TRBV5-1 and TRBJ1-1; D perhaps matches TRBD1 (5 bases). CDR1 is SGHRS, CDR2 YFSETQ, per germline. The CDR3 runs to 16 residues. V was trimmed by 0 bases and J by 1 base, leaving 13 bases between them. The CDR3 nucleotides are TGCGCCAGCAGCTTGGAGGGCCAGGGAGGGAACACTGAAGCTTTCTTT. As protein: CASSLEGQGGNTEAFF.

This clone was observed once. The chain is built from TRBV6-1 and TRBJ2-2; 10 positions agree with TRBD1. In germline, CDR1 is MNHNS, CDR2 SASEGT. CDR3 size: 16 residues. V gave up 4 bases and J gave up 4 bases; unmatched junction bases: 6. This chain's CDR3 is CASSVGGQGRTGELFF. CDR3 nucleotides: TGTGCCAGCAGTGTCGGGGGACAGGGGCGCACCGGGGAGCTGTTTTTT.

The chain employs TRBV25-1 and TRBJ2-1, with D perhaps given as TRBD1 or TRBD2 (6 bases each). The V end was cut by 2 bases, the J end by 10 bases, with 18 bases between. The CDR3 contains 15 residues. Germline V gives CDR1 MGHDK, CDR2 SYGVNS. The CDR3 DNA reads TGTGCCAGCAGTGAAAGGGGGGCGCCGAGAGAAGAGCAGTTCTTC. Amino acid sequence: CASSERGAPREEQFF.

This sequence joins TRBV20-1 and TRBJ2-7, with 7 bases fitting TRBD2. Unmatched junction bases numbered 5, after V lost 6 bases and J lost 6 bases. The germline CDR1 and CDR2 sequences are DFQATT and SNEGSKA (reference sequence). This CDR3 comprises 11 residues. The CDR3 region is CSALLAPEQYF. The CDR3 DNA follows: TGCAGTGCACTACTAGCGCCCGAGCAGTACTTC.

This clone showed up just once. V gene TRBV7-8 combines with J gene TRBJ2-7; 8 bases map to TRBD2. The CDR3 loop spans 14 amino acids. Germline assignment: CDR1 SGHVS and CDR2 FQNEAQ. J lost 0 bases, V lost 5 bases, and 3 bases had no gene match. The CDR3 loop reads CASSLTSASYEQYF. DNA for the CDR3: TGTGCCAGCAGCCTGACTAGCGCCTCCTACGAGCAGTACTTC. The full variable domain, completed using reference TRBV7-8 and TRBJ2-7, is GAGVSQSPRYKVAKRGQDVALRCDPISGHVSLFWYQQALGQGPEFLTYFQNEAQLDKSGLPSDRFFAERPEGSVSTLKIQRTQQEDSAVYLCASSLTSASYEQYFGPGTRLTVT.